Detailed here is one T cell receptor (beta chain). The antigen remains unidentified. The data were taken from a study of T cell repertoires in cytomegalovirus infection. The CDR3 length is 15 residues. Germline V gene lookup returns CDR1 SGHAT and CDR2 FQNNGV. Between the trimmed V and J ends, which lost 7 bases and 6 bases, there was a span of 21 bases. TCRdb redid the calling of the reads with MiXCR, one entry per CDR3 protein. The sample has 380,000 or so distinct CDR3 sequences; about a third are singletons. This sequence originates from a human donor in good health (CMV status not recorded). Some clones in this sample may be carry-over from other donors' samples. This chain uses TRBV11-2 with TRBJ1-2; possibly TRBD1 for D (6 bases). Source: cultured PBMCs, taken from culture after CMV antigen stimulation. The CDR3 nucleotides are TGTGCCAGCAACGATAACCTGGACAGAACGGATGGCTACACCTTC. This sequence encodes CASNDNLDRTDGYTF.